This TCR beta chain appears in the sequencing data of a study of shared clonotypes between healthy human individuals. V shed 6 bases and J shed 4 bases, with 7 bases lying between them. The CDR3 length is 13 residues. Germline CDR1 is MNHEY and CDR2 is SMNVEV (reference sequence). This clone was detected a few times. The authors' processing: ImmunoSEQ output held junction-only sequences without quality scores, so filtering differed. Assay: immunoSEQ multiplex PCR; the TCRdb copy retains only in-frame clones and omits some. V, J and clone size derive from that table, while D and trimming were established from the DNA sequence. The sample includes roughly 2.6 million clones, about 92% of them seen just once.

The sequenced material came from naive CD4+ T cells sorted from blood. Subset here: CD45RA+ positively selected. The receptor was isolated from a man between 18 and 29 years old in good health. The chain combines TRBV27 with TRBJ1-6; the D is unclear. The CDR3 nucleotides read TGTGCCAGCAGGAGGGATTATAATTCACCCCTCCACTTT. Translation: CASRRDYNSPLHF.